The 27 T cell receptor beta chains listed next were all sequenced from one sample in a study of cytomegalovirus exposure and HLA in healthy donors. Primers for the PCR totalled 60 Vbeta and 13 Jbeta. The protocol was immunoSEQ multiplex PCR, while the TCRdb copy is restricted to in-frame clones and leaves out a portion. The sample lists more than 80,000 clones, roughly four fifths occurring once. Sequences were obtained from PBMCs. Receptors originate from a female donor in good health and CMV-seropositive.

The chain joins TRBV9 to TRBJ1-3; D is possibly TRBD1 (6 bases). This CDR3 has 19 residues. Germline CDR1 SGDLS, CDR2 YYNGEE. The V end lost 4 bases, the J end lost 0 bases, and 23 bases lay between the germline ends. CDR3: CASSTPLDGGPTSGNTIYF. DNA for the CDR3: TGTGCCAGCAGCACCCCACTAGACGGGGGGCCAACCTCTGGAAACACCATATATTTT. The complete variable domain, with remaining parts taken from reference TRBV9 and TRBJ1-3, reads DSGVTQTPKHLITATGQRVTLRCSPRSGDLSVYWYQQSLDQGLQFLIQYYNGEERAKGNILERFSAQQFPDLHSELNLSSLELGDSALYFCASSTPLDGGPTSGNTIYFGEGSWLTVV.

This chain connects TRBV7-9 to TRBJ2-7; D is possibly TRBD1 (6 bases). Germline values: CDR1 SEHNR, CDR2 FQNEAQ (reference sequence). V was shortened by 1 base and J by 5 bases, with 6 bases between the two germline ends. CDR3 length equals 12 residues. In nucleotides, the CDR3 is TGTGCCAGCAGCTTAGAGGGGGACGAGCAGTACTTC. This codes for CASSLEGDEQYF.

This clone has just a few counts. CDR3 region: CASAGAYSNQPQHF. The CDR3 nucleotides read TGTGCCAGCGCGGGGGCATATAGCAATCAGCCCCAGCATTTT. This chain uses TRBV2 with TRBJ1-5; D might be TRBD1 (6 bases). V gave up 8 bases and J gave up 0 bases, with 11 bases separating them. The CDR3 totals 14 residues. The germline CDR1 and CDR2 sequences are SNHLY and FYNNEI.

In regard to this clone: Other DNA sequences in the same sample also yield this CDR3. The chain recombines TRBV5-6 with TRBJ2-1; 9 bases agree with TRBD2. The CDR3 length is 15 residues. Germline values: CDR1 SGHDT, CDR2 YYEEEE. J lost 4 bases, V lost 4 bases, and 6 bases had no gene match. This CDR3 is CASSGGLAHYNEQFF. Here the CDR3 DNA reads TGTGCCAGCAGCGGGGGACTAGCCCATTACAATGAGCAGTTCTTC.

The rearrangement joins TRBV5-1 to TRBJ2-2; 8 nucleotides align to TRBD1. J was trimmed by 4 bases and V by 3 bases; bases with no gene match: 20. This CDR3 has 20 residues. Germline V gene data show CDR1 as SGHRS and CDR2 as YFSETQ. The DNA of the CDR3 is TGCGCCAGCAGCTCGCGTCCCGGGACAGGACCCTTTCTGAGCACCGGGGAGCTGTTTTTT. Amino acids: CASSSRPGTGPFLSTGELFF.

V is TRBV7-9 and J is TRBJ2-1; 9 positions agree with TRBD2. The CDR3 spans 15 residues. Trimming at V came to 5 bases and at J to 4 bases, leaving 6 bases not matched to a gene. Germline lookup yields CDR1 SEHNR and CDR2 FQNEAQ (reference sequence). As DNA, the CDR3 is TGTGCCAGCAGCATGGCGGGAGGGGATTACAATGAGCAGTTCTTC. It yields the protein CASSMAGGDYNEQFF.

This rearrangement joins TRBV11-2 to TRBJ2-3; 11 bases agree with TRBD2. The CDR3 sequence is 18 residues long. Germline V gene lookup returns CDR1 SGHAT and CDR2 FQNNGV. The junction had 12 bases not matched to a gene; V was cut back by 5 bases and J by 2 bases. The CDR3 sequence: CASSASLILAGDTDTQYF. The CDR3 DNA reads as TGTGCCAGCAGCGCCAGCCTTATACTAGCGGGGGACACAGATACGCAGTATTTT.

V and J are TRBV5-1 and TRBJ2-7, with D tentatively TRBD2 (7 bases). There are 17 residues in the CDR3. V lost 4 bases, J lost 4 bases, and 24 bases lay in between. From germline, CDR1 is SGHRS and CDR2 YFSETQ. CDR3 nucleotides: TGCGCCAGCAGCGCTCGCGGGGGCATCCAGAGTTTGTACGAGCAGTACTTC. Translated, it gives CASSARGGIQSLYEQYF.

This chain uses TRBV21-1 with TRBJ2-6; TRBD1 is taken as the D call from the table, unchecked against the DNA. TRBV21-1 is termed a pseudogene. The CDR3 consists of 18 residues. The CDR3 loop is CASSKVRDRGPGANVLTF. The CDR3 nucleotides are TGTGCCAGCAGCAAGGTTAGGGACAGGGGACCTGGGGCCAACGTCCTGACTTTC.

The chain is built from TRBV6-1 and TRBJ2-1; 13 nucleotides align to TRBD2. This CDR3 region has 15 residues. CDR1 MNHNS and CDR2 SASEGT come from the germline V gene. V lost 7 bases, J lost 6 bases, and 6 bases stayed unmatched. The DNA for the CDR3 is TGTGCCAGCATCTCCGGACTAGCGGGGGCCAATGAGCAGTTCTTC. The encoded protein is CASISGLAGANEQFF.

This clone came up a few times. V is TRBV28 and J is TRBJ2-2, with TRBD2 matching 8 bases. Germline CDR1 is MDHEN and CDR2 is SYDVKM. V lost 10 bases and J lost 8; bases outside the gene matches: 6. The length of the CDR3 is 12 residues. The CDR3 loop is CAKGGGRGELFF. The CDR3 DNA reads as TGTGCCAAGGGGGGCGGGAGGGGGGAGCTGTTTTTT.

This clone was detected once. The sample carries other DNA sequences with the same CDR3. The genes are TRBV28 and TRBJ2-1; TRBD2 might be the D (5 bases). The CDR3 is made up of 14 amino acids. In germline, CDR1 is MDHEN, CDR2 SYDVKM. Between the trimmed V and J ends, which lost 3 bases and 4 bases, there was a span of 10 bases. The CDR3 region has the DNA TGTGCCAGCAGTTTCAAAAGGACTTACAATGAGCAGTTCTTC. Residues: CASSFKRTYNEQFF.

The chain joins TRBV19 to TRBJ1-2; TRBD1 might be the D (5 bases). CDR1 is LNHDA, CDR2 SQIVND, per germline (reference sequence). The CDR3 extends over 15 amino acids. The V and J ends lost 3 bases and 4 bases respectively, with 15 bases between them. CDR3 residues: CASSMPGGTSYGYTF. CDR3 coding DNA: TGTGCCAGTAGTATGCCGGGAGGGACGAGCTATGGCTACACCTTC.

The J gene is TRBJ1-2, the V gene TRBV19; 11 bases map to TRBD1. Trimming removed 5 bases from V and 5 bases from J; junction bases left unmatched: 10. From germline, CDR1 is LNHDA and CDR2 SQIVND (reference sequence). There are 16 residues in the CDR3. The CDR3, as DNA: TGTGCCAGTAGTCCCCTCGGGACAGGGGGAGATTATGGCTACACCTTC. Its translation: CASSPLGTGGDYGYTF. The full variable domain, in which reference TRBV19 and TRBJ1-2 provide the parts outside the CDR3, is DGGITQSPKYLFRKEGQNVTLSCEQNLNHDAMYWYRQDPGQGLRLIYYSQIVNDFQKGDIAEGYSVSREKKESFPLTVTSAQKNPTAFYLCASSPLGTGGDYGYTFGSGTRLTVV.

This chain joins TRBV21-1 and TRBJ2-7; the table calls TRBD2, which could not be checked here. TRBV21-1 is a documented pseudogene. The CDR3 runs to 15 residues. The CDR3: CASSKESGFTYEQYF. In DNA form, the CDR3 reads TGTGCCAGCAGCAAAGAATCGGGGTTCACCTACGAGCAGTACTTC.

The gene calls are TRBV5-4 and TRBJ1-2; D is unclear. The CDR3 is made up of 14 amino acids. Trimming pared 4 bases from V and 8 bases from J, leaving 18 bases between. Germline V gene sequence: CDR1 SGHNT, CDR2 YYREEE (reference sequence). CDR3 sequence (DNA): TGTGCCAGCAGCCCTCGGGAACCCGGTGGAGGCTACACCTTC. Its translation: CASSPREPGGGYTF. Full variable domain (missing parts from reference TRBV5-4 and TRBJ1-2): ETGVTQSPTHLIKTRGQQVTLRCSSQSGHNTVSWYQQALGQGPQFIFQYYREEENGRGNFPPRFSGLQFPNYSSELNVNALELDDSALYLCASSPREPGGGYTFGSGTRLTVV.

The gene calls are TRBV7-8 and TRBJ2-5; the match to TRBD2 covers 14 bases. Germline V gene data show CDR1 as SGHVS and CDR2 as FQNEAQ. The length of the CDR3 is 16 residues. With 5 bases clipped from V and 5 bases from J, the junction kept 7 bases outside the gene matches. The CDR3 sequence is CASSPRLAGGQETQYF. CDR3 bases: TGTGCCAGCAGCCCTCGACTAGCGGGAGGGCAGGAGACCCAGTACTTC.

This clone was counted only a few times. The V call is TRBV5-4, the J call TRBJ2-7; 9 bases match TRBD2. V dropped 0 bases and J dropped 6; count of bases not matched to a gene: 4. From germline, CDR1 is SGHNT and CDR2 YYREEE (reference sequence). The CDR3 has 14 residues. In nucleotides, the CDR3 is TGTGCCAGCAGCTTGGGCGGGGGGGCCGTCGAGCAGTACTTC. The encoded protein is CASSLGGGAVEQYF.

The chain links TRBV5-4 to TRBJ2-7; no definite D call. The CDR3 loop spans 11 amino acids. V was pared by 3 bases and J by 3 bases, with 4 bases between. Per germline, CDR1 SGHNT and CDR2 YYREEE (reference sequence). The CDR3 spells CASSSGYEQYF. The CDR3 coding sequence is TGTGCCAGCAGCTCGGGCTACGAGCAGTACTTC.

This clone came up a few times. The V and J genes are TRBV11-2 and TRBJ2-5; 7 bases are a match to TRBD1. Germline CDR1 reads SGHAT; CDR2 reads FQNNGV. The V and J ends lost 4 bases and 2 bases, in that order; junction bases with no gene match: 10. The CDR3 consists of 16 residues. CDR3 sequence (DNA): TGTGCCAGCAGCTCTTTTAGGGGGCTGGGACAAGAGACCCAGTACTTC. Residues: CASSSFRGLGQETQYF.

The chain couples TRBV4-2 to TRBJ2-3; possibly TRBD1 for D (5 bases). The CDR3 extends over 14 amino acids. The V gene's germline CDR1 is LGHNA and CDR2 YNFKEQ. V dropped 3 bases and J dropped 5 bases, with 12 bases sitting between them. In DNA form, the CDR3 reads TGTGCCAGCAGCCAGATAGTAGGGGTAGATACGCAGTATTTT. This encodes CASSQIVGVDTQYF.

Here the CDR3 DNA reads TGTGCCAGCAGCTTAAAGGGACTAGCAATAGATACGCAGTATTTT. Protein product: CASSLKGLAIDTQYF. The rearrangement uses TRBV7-8 and TRBJ2-3; TRBD2 agrees at 9 bases. V lost 2 bases to trimming and J lost 5 bases; unmatched junction nucleotides: 5. The CDR3 consists of 15 residues. The germline gives CDR1 SGHVS, CDR2 FQNEAQ.

V usage is TRBV4-2 and J usage is TRBJ2-1; tentative D call: TRBD2 (6 bases). The CDR3 has 15 residues. Germline CDR1 LGHNA, CDR2 YNFKEQ. V lost 1 base to trimming and J lost 3 bases, with 10 bases between them. The CDR3 loop is CASSQVLRDYNEQFF. The CDR3 DNA sequence: TGTGCCAGCAGCCAAGTTTTGCGGGACTACAATGAGCAGTTCTTC.

This clone appeared a few times. This chain links TRBV6-6 with TRBJ1-1; D unclear. The CDR3 totals 16 residues. V was trimmed by 4 bases and J by 5 bases, leaving 20 bases between them. The germline V gene encodes CDR1 MNHNY and CDR2 SVGAGI (reference sequence). The CDR3 loop reads CASSFPGFSSGTEAFF. As DNA, the CDR3 is TGTGCCAGCAGTTTTCCGGGGTTCAGCAGTGGGACTGAAGCTTTCTTT.

This chain connects TRBV6-1 to TRBJ2-7, with 7 bases matching TRBD2. The V gene's germline CDR1 is MNHNS and CDR2 SASEGT. V lost 8 bases and J lost 3; bases outside the gene matches: 7. The CDR3 runs 13 residues. The CDR3 DNA reads as TGTGCCAGCCGCGGGAGCCTCCTCTACGAGCAGTACTTC. Encoded protein: CASRGSLLYEQYF.

This clone was counted a single time. The V call is TRBV28, the J call TRBJ2-7, with 8 bases matching TRBD2. This CDR3 region has 15 residues. Germline assignment: CDR1 MDHEN and CDR2 SYDVKM. Trimming at V came to 4 bases and at J to 5 bases, leaving 10 bases not matched to a gene. The chain's CDR3 is CASSYTGKAGDEQYF. The CDR3 coding sequence is TGTGCCAGCAGTTATACAGGGAAAGCGGGAGACGAGCAGTACTTC.

The V and J genes are TRBV29-1 and TRBJ1-5, with D perhaps matching TRBD1 (5 bases). The CDR3 runs to 13 residues. Germline CDR1 and CDR2: SQVTM and ANQGSEA. Trimming cost V 3 bases and J 6 bases, with 12 bases left between them. The CDR3 reads CSVEAGEGQPQHF. In nucleotides, the CDR3 is TGCAGCGTTGAGGCGGGGGAGGGTCAGCCCCAGCATTTT.